A selection of T cell receptor beta chains follows, all from one sample in a study of CD8 T cells in Susac syndrome. TCRdb redid the calling of the immunoSEQ multiplex PCR reads with MiXCR, one entry per CDR3 protein. The table lists about 300,000 distinct CDR3 sequences, about nine tenths of them singletons. Sequencing used CD8+ T cells from PBMCs. The receptors derive from a human donor with multiple sclerosis. CDR3s include the opening cysteine and the closing phenylalanine or tryptophan. The order of the fields is J gene, V gene, CDR3 protein.

J gene: TRBJ2-7; V gene: TRBV3-1; CDR3 protein: CASSQALTAYEQYF
J gene: TRBJ2-3; V gene: TRBV3-1; CDR3 protein: CASSQVASGGAPSTDTQYF
J gene: TRBJ2-5; V gene: TRBV5-8; CDR3 protein: CASSLSWRQETQYF
J gene: TRBJ2-5; V gene: TRBV9; CDR3 protein: CASSPTLSGSGPQYF
J gene: TRBJ1-4; V gene: TRBV9; CDR3 protein: CASSARTEPEKLFF
J gene: TRBJ2-3; V gene: TRBV20-1; CDR3 protein: CSATDREGGDTQYF
J gene: TRBJ2-1; V gene: TRBV9; CDR3 protein: CASSVTTDNEQFF
J gene: TRBJ2-7; V gene: TRBV18; CDR3 protein: CASSPGDGPYEQYF
J gene: TRBJ2-3; V gene: TRBV7-3; CDR3 protein: CASSLAPPSDTQYF
J gene: TRBJ1-5; V gene: TRBV27; CDR3 protein: CASSLGGADQPQHF
J gene: TRBJ2-1; V gene: TRBV16; CDR3 protein: CASSPQHEQFF
J gene: TRBJ2-2; V gene: TRBV29-1; CDR3 protein: CSVGGGIHTGELFF
J gene: TRBJ1-2; V gene: TRBV4-3; CDR3 protein: CASSQAGALAGYTF
J gene: TRBJ2-1; V gene: TRBV20-1; CDR3 protein: CSARFQREVYNEQFF
J gene: TRBJ2-7; V gene: TRBV6-5; CDR3 protein: CASSYSGLAAYEQYF
J gene: TRBJ1-1; V gene: TRBV28; CDR3 protein: CASSFSPADGLSNTEAFF
J gene: TRBJ2-4; V gene: TRBV4-1; CDR3 protein: CASSPWAEAKNIQYF
J gene: TRBJ2-3; V gene: TRBV28; CDR3 protein: CASSAGLAALLRVTDTQYF
J gene: TRBJ2-7; V gene: TRBV7-9; CDR3 protein: CASSWRGGYEQYF
J gene: TRBJ2-1; V gene: TRBV7-3; CDR3 protein: CASSLSPSGNRAHNEQFF
J gene: TRBJ2-1; V gene: TRBV11-1; CDR3 protein: CASSRSGGGDEQFF
J gene: TRBJ2-5; V gene: TRBV4-2; CDR3 protein: CASSRRGSGYQETQYF
J gene: TRBJ2-3; V gene: TRBV7-3; CDR3 protein: CASSPISASPGEITDTQYF
J gene: TRBJ1-5; V gene: TRBV14; CDR3 protein: CASSQERDIGPQHF
J gene: TRBJ2-5; V gene: TRBV28; CDR3 protein: CASSFPDRGETQYF
J gene: TRBJ2-5; V gene: TRBV13; CDR3 protein: CASSLFRQRQETQYF